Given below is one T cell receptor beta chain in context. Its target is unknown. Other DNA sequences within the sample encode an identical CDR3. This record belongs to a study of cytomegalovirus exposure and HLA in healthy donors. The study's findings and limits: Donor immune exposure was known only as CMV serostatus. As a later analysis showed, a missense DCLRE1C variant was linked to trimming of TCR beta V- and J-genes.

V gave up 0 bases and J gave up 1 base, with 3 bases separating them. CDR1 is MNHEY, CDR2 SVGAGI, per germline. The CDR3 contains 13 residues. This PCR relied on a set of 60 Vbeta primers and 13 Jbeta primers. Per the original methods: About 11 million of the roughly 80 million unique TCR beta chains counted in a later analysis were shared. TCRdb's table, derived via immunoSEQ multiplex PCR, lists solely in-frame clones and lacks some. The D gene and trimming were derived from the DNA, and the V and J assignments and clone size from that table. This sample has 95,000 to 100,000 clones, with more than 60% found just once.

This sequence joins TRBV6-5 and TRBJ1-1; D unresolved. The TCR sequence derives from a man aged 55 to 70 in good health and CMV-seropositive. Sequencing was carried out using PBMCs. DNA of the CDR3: TGTGCCAGCAGTTACTCGCGGAACACTGAAGCTTTCTTT. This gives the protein CASSYSRNTEAFF.